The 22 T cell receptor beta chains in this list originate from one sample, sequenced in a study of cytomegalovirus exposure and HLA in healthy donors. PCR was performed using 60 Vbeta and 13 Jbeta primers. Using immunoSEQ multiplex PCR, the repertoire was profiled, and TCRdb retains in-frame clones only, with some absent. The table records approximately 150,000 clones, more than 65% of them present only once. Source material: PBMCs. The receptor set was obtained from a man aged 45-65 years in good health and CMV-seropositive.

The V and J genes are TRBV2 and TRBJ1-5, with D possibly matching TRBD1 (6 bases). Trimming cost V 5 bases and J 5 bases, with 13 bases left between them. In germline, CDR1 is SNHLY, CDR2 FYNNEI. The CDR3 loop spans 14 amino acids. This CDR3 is CASSSHRVDQPQHF. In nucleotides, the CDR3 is TGTGCCAGCAGTTCCCACAGGGTGGATCAGCCCCAGCATTTT.

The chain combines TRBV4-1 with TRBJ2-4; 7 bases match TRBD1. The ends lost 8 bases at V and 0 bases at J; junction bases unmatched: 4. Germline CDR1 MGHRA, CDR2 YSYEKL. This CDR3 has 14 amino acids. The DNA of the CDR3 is TGCGCCAGCTTCGACAGGGTAGCCAAAAACATTCAGTACTTC. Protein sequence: CASFDRVAKNIQYF.

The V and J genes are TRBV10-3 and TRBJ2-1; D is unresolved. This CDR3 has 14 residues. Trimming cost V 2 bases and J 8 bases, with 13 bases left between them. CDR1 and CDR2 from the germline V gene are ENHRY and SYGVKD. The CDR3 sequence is CAISEVTPGHEQFF. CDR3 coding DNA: TGTGCCATCAGTGAGGTGACTCCTGGCCATGAGCAGTTCTTC.

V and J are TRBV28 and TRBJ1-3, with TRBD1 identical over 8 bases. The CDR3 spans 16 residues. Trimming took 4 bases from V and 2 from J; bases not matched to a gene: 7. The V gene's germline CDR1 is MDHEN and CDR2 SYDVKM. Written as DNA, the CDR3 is TGTGCCAGCAGTTACCACAGGGGGAGGGCTGGAAACACCATATATTTT. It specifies CASSYHRGRAGNTIYF.

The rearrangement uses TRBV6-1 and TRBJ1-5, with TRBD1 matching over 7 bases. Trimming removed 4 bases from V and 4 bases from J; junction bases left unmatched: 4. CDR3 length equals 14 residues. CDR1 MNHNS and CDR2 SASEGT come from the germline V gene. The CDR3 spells CASSGQGSNQPQHF. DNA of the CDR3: TGTGCCAGCAGTGGACAGGGATCGAATCAGCCCCAGCATTTT.

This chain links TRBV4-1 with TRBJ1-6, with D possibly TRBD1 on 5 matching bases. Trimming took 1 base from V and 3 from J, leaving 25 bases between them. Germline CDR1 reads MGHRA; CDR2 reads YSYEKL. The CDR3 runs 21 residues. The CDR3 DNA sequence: TGCGCCAGCAGCCAAGCCAAAGGGGCGAGGACAAGGGGATTCTATAATTCACCCCTCCACTTT. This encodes CASSQAKGARTRGFYNSPLHF.

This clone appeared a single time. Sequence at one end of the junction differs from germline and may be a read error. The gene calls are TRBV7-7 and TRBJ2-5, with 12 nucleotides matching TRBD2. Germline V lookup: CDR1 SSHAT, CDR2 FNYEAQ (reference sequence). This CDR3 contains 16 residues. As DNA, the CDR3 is TGTGCTAGCAGCCAGTCTAGCGGGGGGGTGCGAGAGACCCAGTACTTC. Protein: CASSQSSGGVRETQYF.

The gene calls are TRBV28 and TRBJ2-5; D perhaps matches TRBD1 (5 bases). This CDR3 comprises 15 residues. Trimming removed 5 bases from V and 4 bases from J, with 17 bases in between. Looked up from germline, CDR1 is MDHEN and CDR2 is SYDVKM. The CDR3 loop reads CASSLLQGSGETQYF. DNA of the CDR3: TGTGCCAGCAGTCTGTTGCAGGGCTCGGGAGAGACCCAGTACTTC.

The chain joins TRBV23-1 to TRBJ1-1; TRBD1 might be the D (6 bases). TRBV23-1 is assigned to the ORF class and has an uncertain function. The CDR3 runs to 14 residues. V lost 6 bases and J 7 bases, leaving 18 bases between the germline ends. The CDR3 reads CASRGAGREGEAFF. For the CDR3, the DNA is TGCGCCAGCAGGGGGGCGGGCAGGGAAGGTGAAGCTTTCTTT.

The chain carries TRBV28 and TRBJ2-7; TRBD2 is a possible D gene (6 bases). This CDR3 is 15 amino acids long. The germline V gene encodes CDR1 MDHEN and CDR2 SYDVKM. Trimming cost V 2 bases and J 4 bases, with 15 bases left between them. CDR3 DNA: TGTGCCAGCAGTTTACCGGGCTCCCTAGCGTACGAGCAGTACTTC. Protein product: CASSLPGSLAYEQYF.

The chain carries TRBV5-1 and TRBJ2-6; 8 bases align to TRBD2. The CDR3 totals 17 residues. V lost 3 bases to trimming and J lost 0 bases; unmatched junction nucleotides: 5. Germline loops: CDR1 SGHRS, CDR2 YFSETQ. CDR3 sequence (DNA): TGCGCCAGCAGCTCGGGACTAGTCTACTCTGGGGCCAACGTCCTGACTTTC. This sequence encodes CASSSGLVYSGANVLTF.

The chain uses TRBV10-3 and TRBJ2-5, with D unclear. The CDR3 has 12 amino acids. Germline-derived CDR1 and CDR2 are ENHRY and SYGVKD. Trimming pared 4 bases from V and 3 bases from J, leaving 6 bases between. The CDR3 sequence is CAISARKETQYF. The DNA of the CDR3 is TGTGCCATCAGTGCGCGGAAAGAGACCCAGTACTTC.

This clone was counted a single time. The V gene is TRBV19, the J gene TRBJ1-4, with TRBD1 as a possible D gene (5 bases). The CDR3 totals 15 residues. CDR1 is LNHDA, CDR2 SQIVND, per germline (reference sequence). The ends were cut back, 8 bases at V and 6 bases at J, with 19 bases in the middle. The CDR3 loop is CASSRRGQGDEKLFF. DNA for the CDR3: TGTGCCAGTTCGCGGAGGGGCCAAGGGGATGAAAAACTGTTTTTT.

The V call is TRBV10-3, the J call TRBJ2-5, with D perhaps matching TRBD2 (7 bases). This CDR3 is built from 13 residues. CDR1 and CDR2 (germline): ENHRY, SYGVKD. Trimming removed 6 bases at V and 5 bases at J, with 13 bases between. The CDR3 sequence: CAIRGGAVETQYF. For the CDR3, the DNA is TGTGCCATCAGAGGGGGGGCCGTCGAGACCCAGTACTTC.

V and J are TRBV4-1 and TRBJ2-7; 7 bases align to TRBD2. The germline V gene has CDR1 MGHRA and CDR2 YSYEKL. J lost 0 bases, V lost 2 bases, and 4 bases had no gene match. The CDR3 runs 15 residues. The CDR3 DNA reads TGCGCCAGCAGCCAACCCAGCGGGAACTCCTACGAGCAGTACTTC. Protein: CASSQPSGNSYEQYF.

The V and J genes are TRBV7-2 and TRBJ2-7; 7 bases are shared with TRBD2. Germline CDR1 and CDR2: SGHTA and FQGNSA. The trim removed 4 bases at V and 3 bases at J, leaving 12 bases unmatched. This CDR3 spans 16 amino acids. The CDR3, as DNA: TGTGCCAGCAGCTCCCGGCGGGCTAGCGGAATCTACGAGCAGTACTTC. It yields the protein CASSSRRASGIYEQYF. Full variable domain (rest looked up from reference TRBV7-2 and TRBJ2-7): GAGVSQSPSNKVTEKGKDVELRCDPISGHTALYWYRQSLGQGLEFLIYFQGNSAPDKSGLPSDRFSAERTGGSVSTLTIQRTQQEDSAVYLCASSSRRASGIYEQYFGPGTRLTVT.

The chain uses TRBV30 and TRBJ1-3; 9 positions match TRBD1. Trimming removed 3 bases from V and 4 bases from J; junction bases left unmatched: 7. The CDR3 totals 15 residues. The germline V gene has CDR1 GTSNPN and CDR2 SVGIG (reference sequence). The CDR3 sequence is CAWSAGQGPGNTIYF. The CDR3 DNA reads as TGTGCCTGGAGCGCCGGACAGGGGCCAGGAAACACCATATATTTT.

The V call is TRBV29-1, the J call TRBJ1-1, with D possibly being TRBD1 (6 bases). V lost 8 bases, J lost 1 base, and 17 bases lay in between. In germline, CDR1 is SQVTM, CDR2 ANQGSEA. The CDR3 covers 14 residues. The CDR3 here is CSIRSQGTNTEAFF. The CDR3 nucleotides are TGCAGCATTCGTTCGCAGGGGACGAACACTGAAGCTTTCTTT.

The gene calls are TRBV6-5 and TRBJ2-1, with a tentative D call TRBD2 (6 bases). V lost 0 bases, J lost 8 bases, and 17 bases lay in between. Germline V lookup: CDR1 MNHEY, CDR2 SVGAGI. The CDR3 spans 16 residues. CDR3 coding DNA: TGTGCCAGCAGTTACTCGCCTAGCGTAAGGATCTATGAGCAGTTCTTC. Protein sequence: CASSYSPSVRIYEQFF.

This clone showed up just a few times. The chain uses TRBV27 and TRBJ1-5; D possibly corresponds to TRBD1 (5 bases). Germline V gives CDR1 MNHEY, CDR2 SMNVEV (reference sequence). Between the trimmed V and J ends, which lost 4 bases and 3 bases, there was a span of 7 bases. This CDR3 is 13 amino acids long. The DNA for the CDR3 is TGTGCCAGCAGTTCCAGGGTCAATCAGCCCCAGCATTTT. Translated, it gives CASSSRVNQPQHF.

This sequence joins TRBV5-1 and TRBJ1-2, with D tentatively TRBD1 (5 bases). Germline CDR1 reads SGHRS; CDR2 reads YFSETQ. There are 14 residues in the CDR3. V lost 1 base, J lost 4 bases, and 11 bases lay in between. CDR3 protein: CASSLLTGGYGYTF. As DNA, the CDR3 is TGCGCCAGCAGCTTGTTAACGGGGGGCTATGGCTACACCTTC.

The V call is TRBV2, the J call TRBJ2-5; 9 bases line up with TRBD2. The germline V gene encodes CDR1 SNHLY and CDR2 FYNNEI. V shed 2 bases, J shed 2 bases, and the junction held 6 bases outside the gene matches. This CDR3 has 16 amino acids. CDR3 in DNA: TGTGCCAGCAGTGAATTAGCGGGAGTACTTCAAGAGACCCAGTACTTC. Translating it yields CASSELAGVLQETQYF.